Below, 7 T cell receptor beta chains from the same sample are listed, as sequenced in a study of T cell changes during pregnancy in multiple sclerosis. Here immunoSEQ multiplex PCR was the method, and the copy in TCRdb shows in-frame clones only, minus some. The profile shows tens of thousands of clones, roughly 88% of them singletons. Sequences were derived from peripheral blood, sampled in the second trimester of pregnancy. These receptors were taken from a female donor in good health, enrolled as a control in a pregnancy study.

The V call is TRBV20-1, the J call TRBJ2-1; D call uncertain. There are 11 residues in the CDR3. Germline CDR1 reads DFQATT; CDR2 reads SNEGSKA (reference sequence). V dropped 3 bases and J dropped 6 bases, with 6 bases sitting between them. This CDR3 reads CSASHSNEQFF. CDR3 nucleotides: TGCAGTGCTAGCCACAGCAATGAGCAGTTCTTC.

This chain uses TRBV11-2 with TRBJ2-7, with D perhaps matching TRBD1 (6 bases). Trimming took off 0 bases at V and 1 base at J, with 10 bases between the two ends. The germline V gene encodes CDR1 SGHAT and CDR2 FQNNGV. The CDR3 extends over 15 amino acids. The CDR3 region has the DNA TGTGCCAGCAGCTTAGATCCCGGACAGTCCTACGAGCAGTACTTC. As protein: CASSLDPGQSYEQYF.

The J gene is TRBJ2-2, the V gene TRBV6-6; D might be TRBD2 (5 bases). V lost 6 bases and J lost 6, with 11 bases in between. This CDR3 has 13 amino acids. Germline loops: CDR1 MNHNY, CDR2 SVGAGI (reference sequence). The CDR3 nucleotides are TGTGCCAGCAGCCGAACTAGGTCCGGGGAGCTGTTTTTT. Translated, it gives CASSRTRSGELFF.

The V call is TRBV5-1, the J call TRBJ2-1; 7 bases line up with TRBD2. Germline CDR1 SGHRS, CDR2 YFSETQ. V lost 1 base, J lost 7 bases, and 8 bases stayed unmatched. There are 15 residues in the CDR3. CDR3 in DNA: TGCGCCAGCAGCTTGACAGTGGGGGGGGAGAATGAGCAGTTCTTC. It specifies CASSLTVGGENEQFF.

The V and J genes are TRBV6-1 and TRBJ2-7, with TRBD1 matching 9 bases. The germline V gene encodes CDR1 MNHNS and CDR2 SASEGT. This CDR3 spans 14 amino acids. Trimming at V came to 6 bases and at J to 0 bases, leaving 3 bases not matched to a gene. CDR3: CASSTGGNSYEQYF. The CDR3 DNA reads as TGTGCCAGCAGCACAGGGGGCAACTCCTACGAGCAGTACTTC.

V gene TRBV27 combines with J gene TRBJ2-1; the match to TRBD2 covers 13 bases. The CDR3 contains 19 residues. Germline CDR1 MNHEY, CDR2 SMNVEV (reference sequence). V shed 10 bases and J 5 bases; nucleotides not matched to a gene: 20. CDR3 region: CAIPLQATSTSGGDNEQFF. In DNA, the CDR3 is TGTGCCATCCCGCTTCAGGCGACCTCAACTAGCGGGGGGGACAATGAGCAGTTCTTC.

The chain uses TRBV5-1 and TRBJ1-2, with unresolved D. The CDR3 extends over 11 amino acids. Germline CDR1 SGHRS, CDR2 YFSETQ. The ends were cut back, 1 base at V and 7 bases at J, with 5 bases in the middle. The CDR3 DNA is TGCGCCAGCAGCTTGCCAGGTGGCTACACCTTC. As protein: CASSLPGGYTF. Together with reference TRBV5-1 and TRBJ1-2, the CDR3 gives the full variable domain: KAGVTQTPRYLIKTRGQQVTLSCSPISGHRSVSWYQQTPGQGLQFLFEYFSETQRNKGNFPGRFSGRQFSNSRSEMNVSTLELGDSALYLCASSLPGGYTFGSGTRLTVV.